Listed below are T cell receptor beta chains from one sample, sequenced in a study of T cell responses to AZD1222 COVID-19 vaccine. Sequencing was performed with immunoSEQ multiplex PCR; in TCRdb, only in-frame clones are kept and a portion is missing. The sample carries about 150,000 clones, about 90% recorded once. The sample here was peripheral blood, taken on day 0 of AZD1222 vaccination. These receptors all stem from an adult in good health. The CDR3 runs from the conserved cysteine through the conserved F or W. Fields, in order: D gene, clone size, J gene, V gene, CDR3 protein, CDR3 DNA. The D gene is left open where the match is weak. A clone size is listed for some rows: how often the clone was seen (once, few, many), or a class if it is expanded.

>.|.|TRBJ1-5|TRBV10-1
CASSEGSSNQPQHF
TGCGCCAGCAGTGAAGGGTCCAGCAATCAGCCCCAGCATTTT
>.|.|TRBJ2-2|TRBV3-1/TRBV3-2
CASSPLGPGELFF
TGTGCCAGCAGCCCCCTAGGGCCCGGGGAGCTGTTTTTT
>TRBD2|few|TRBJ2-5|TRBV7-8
CASSLGGLAGERETQYF
TGTGCCAGCAGCTTAGGAGGCCTAGCGGGAGAACGAGAGACCCAGTACTTC
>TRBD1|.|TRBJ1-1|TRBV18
CASSRRQGSGTEAFF
TGTGCCAGCTCACGCCGACAGGGTTCGGGTACTGAAGCTTTCTTT
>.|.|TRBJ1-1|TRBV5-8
CASPLIPGANTEAFF
TGTGCCAGCCCCTTAATACCTGGGGCGAACACTGAAGCTTTCTTT
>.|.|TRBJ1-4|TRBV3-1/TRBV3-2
CASSQVSGGEKLFF
TGTGCCAGCAGCCAAGTTTCTGGAGGGGAAAAACTGTTTTTT
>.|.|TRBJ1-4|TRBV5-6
CASSYWTGEKLFF
TGTGCCAGCAGCTACTGGACGGGGGAAAAACTGTTTTTT
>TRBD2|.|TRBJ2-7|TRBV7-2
CASSWGLAASYEQYF
TGTGCCAGCAGCTGGGGACTAGCGGCTTCCTACGAGCAGTACTTC
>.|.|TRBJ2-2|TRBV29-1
CSVSGRRGGTGELFF
TGCAGCGTTTCTGGACGCAGAGGGGGCACCGGGGAGCTGTTTTTT
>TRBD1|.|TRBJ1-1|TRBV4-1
CASSQPDRVGNTEAFF
TGCGCCAGCAGCCAACCCGACAGGGTAGGGAACACTGAAGCTTTCTTT
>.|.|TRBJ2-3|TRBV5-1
CASSLDSDTQYF
TGCGCCAGCAGCTTGGACTCAGATACGCAGTATTTT
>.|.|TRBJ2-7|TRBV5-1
CASSLGLERFYEQYF
TGCGCCAGCAGCTTGGGTCTTGAGAGATTCTACGAGCAGTACTTC
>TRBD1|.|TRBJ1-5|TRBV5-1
CASSLGITGGNQPQHF
TGCGCCAGCAGCTTGGGTATCACAGGGGGCAATCAGCCCCAGCATTTT
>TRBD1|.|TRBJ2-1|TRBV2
CASTRDRDNEQFF
TGTGCCAGCACCCGGGACAGGGACAATGAGCAGTTCTTC
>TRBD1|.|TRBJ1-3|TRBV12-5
CASGPQGQGATGNTIYF
TGTGCTAGTGGTCCCCAGGGACAGGGGGCGACTGGAAACACCATATATTTT
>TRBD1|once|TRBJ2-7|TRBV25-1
CASRGSTGAYEQYF
TGTGCCAGCCGGGGTTCGACAGGGGCCTACGAGCAGTACTTC
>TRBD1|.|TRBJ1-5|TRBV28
CASRPPGDRDLNQPQHF
TGTGCCAGCAGGCCCCCCGGGGACAGGGATCTTAATCAGCCCCAGCATTTT
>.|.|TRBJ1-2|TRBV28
CASLQSYGYTF
TGTGCCAGCCTACAGTCGTATGGCTACACCTTC
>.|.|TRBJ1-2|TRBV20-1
CSLQGNYGYTF
TGCAGTCTTCAGGGTAATTATGGCTACACCTTC
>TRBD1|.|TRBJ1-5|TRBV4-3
CASSQETGTGGMPQHF
TGCGCCAGCAGCCAAGAAACCGGGACAGGGGGTATGCCCCAGCATTTT
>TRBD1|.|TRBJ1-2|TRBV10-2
CASSVGQQIDGYTF
TGCGCCAGCAGTGTGGGACAGCAGATAGATGGCTACACCTTC
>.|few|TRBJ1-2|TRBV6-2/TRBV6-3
CASSYSRGLYGYTF
TGTGCCAGCAGTTACTCGAGGGGCCTCTATGGCTACACCTTC
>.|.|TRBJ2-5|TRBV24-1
CATSDTTGGEWETQYF
TGTGCCACCAGTGATACTACAGGGGGGGAATGGGAGACCCAGTACTTC
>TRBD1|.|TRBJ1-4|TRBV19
CASSAGTANEKLFF
TGTGCCAGTAGTGCCGGGACAGCTAATGAAAAACTGTTTTTT
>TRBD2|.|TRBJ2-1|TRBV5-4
CASSWTSGGQQFF
TGTGCCAGCAGCTGGACTAGCGGGGGACAGCAGTTCTTC
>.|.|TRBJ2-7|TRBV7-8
CASSLGTAEQYF
TGTGCCAGCAGCCTTGGGACTGCTGAGCAGTACTTC
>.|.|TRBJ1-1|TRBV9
CASSEAGWHTEAFF
TGTGCCAGCAGCGAAGCAGGGTGGCACACTGAAGCTTTCTTT
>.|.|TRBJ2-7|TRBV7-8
CASSLESGVGEQYF
TGTGCCAGCAGCTTAGAATCGGGGGTGGGGGAGCAGTACTTC
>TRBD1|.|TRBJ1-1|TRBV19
CASSIGQAGETEAFF
TGTGCCAGTAGTATTGGACAGGCGGGTGAGACTGAAGCTTTCTTT
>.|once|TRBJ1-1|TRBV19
CASSVGPNTEAFF
TGTGCCAGTAGTGTTGGGCCGAACACTGAAGCTTTCTTT
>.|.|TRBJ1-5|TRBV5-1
CASSFEGNQPQHF
TGCGCCAGCAGCTTCGAGGGCAATCAGCCCCAGCATTTT
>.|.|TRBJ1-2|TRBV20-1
CSASRGLRGYTF
TGCAGTGCTAGTAGGGGGTTGAGGGGCTACACCTTC
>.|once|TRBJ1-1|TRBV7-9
CASSLAKIGGSTEAFF
TGTGCCAGCAGCTTAGCGAAAATTGGGGGAAGCACTGAAGCTTTCTTT
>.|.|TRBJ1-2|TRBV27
CASSLSGGYGYTF
TGTGCCAGCAGTTTATCAGGGGGTTATGGCTACACCTTC
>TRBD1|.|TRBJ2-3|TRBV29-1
CSVQGVRNTQYF
TGCAGCGTTCAGGGGGTGAGGAATACGCAGTATTTT
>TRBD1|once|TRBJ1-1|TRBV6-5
CASSLGTGKSEAFF
TGTGCCAGCAGTTTAGGGACAGGGAAGTCTGAAGCTTTCTTT
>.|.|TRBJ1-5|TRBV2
CASSEVGVPYQPQHF
TGTGCCAGCAGTGAAGTGGGGGTTCCCTATCAGCCCCAGCATTTT
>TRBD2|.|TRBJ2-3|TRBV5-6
CASRSSGGGDTQYF
TGTGCCAGCAGAAGTAGCGGGGGCGGGGATACGCAGTATTTT
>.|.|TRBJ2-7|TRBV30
CAWKGNGYEQYF
TGTGCCTGGAAAGGCAACGGGTACGAGCAGTACTTC
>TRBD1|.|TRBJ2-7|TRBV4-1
CASSQANPGTGIQSSYEQYF
TGCGCCAGCAGCCAAGCTAATCCCGGGACAGGGATTCAATCGTCCTACGAGCAGTACTTC
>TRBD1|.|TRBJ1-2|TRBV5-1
CASSWTGGASYGYTF
TGCGCCAGCAGCTGGACAGGGGGCGCATCATATGGCTACACCTTC
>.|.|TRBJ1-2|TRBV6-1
CASSDHSLYGYTF
TGTGCCAGCAGTGACCACAGTCTCTATGGCTACACCTTC
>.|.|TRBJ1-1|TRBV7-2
CASSLVEILNTEAFF
TGTGCCAGCAGCTTAGTCGAGATATTGAACACTGAAGCTTTCTTT
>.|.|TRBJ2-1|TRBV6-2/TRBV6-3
CASSGDFLYNEQFF
TGTGCCAGCAGTGGGGACTTCCTCTACAATGAGCAGTTCTTC
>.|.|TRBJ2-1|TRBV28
CASSLRWSARYNEQFF
TGTGCCAGCAGTTTAAGGTGGAGCGCTCGCTACAATGAGCAGTTCTTC
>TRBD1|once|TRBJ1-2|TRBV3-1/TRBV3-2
CASSQSGTGYGYTF
TGTGCCAGCAGCCAGTCAGGGACAGGATATGGCTACACCTTC
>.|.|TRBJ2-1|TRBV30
CAWSLSPLVREAIF
TGTGCCTGGAGTCTCTCCCCGCTGGTTAGGGAAGCAATCTTC
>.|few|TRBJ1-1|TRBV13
CASRVEGRFEAFF
TGTGCCAGCAGGGTTGAGGGACGGTTTGAAGCTTTCTTT
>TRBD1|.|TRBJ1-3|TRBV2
CAIWGQENSGNTIYF
TGTGCCATCTGGGGACAGGAAAATTCTGGAAACACCATATATTTT
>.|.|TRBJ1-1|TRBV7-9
CASSTWDTPNTEAFF
TGTGCCAGCAGCACTTGGGACACCCCAAACACTGAAGCTTTCTTT
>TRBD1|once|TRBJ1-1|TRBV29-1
CSVTNRGYTEAFF
TGCAGCGTTACTAACAGGGGATACACTGAAGCTTTCTTT
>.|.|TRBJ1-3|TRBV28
CASSLAGGGNTIYF
TGTGCCAGCAGTTTAGCCGGAGGAGGAAACACCATATATTTT